The 29 T cell receptor beta chains presented below share a single source sample, sequenced in a study of cytomegalovirus exposure and HLA in healthy donors. Both 60 Vbeta primers and 13 Jbeta primers went into the PCR. Profiling relied on immunoSEQ multiplex PCR, and the TCRdb table lists in-frame clones only, not all of them. This sample has approximately 110,000 clones, with 55% to 75% found just once. Sequenced input: PBMCs. The origin of the receptors is a young man in good health and CMV-seropositive.

The chain combines TRBV29-1 with TRBJ2-5, with 7 bases lining up with TRBD1. CDR1 is SQVTM and CDR2 is ANQGSEA in the germline V gene. The CDR3 has 14 residues. After removal of 3 bases from V and 2 bases from J, the junction contained 6 bases not matched to a gene. CDR3 amino acids: CSVDARGMQETQYF. Here the CDR3 DNA reads TGCAGCGTTGATGCCAGGGGGATGCAAGAGACCCAGTACTTC.

The V and J genes are TRBV29-1 and TRBJ1-1; TRBD1 is a possible D gene (5 bases). This CDR3 is built from 15 residues. Germline V CDR1 and CDR2: SQVTM, ANQGSEA. V lost 4 bases, J lost 0 bases, and 15 bases lay in between. CDR3 sequence: CSVATSQGMNTEAFF. In DNA, the CDR3 is TGCAGCGTTGCCACTTCCCAGGGCATGAACACTGAAGCTTTCTTT.

This clone has more than one count but fewer than ten. J is TRBJ1-2 and V is TRBV5-1, with D tentatively TRBD1 (6 bases). The CDR3 extends over 13 amino acids. Germline assignment: CDR1 SGHRS and CDR2 YFSETQ. Trimming shortened V by 4 bases and J by 4 bases, and 11 bases separated the two germline ends. The CDR3 protein is CASSLDSSYGYTF. As DNA, the CDR3 is TGCGCCAGCAGCCTGGACAGTAGCTATGGCTACACCTTC.

In its sample, this clone was seen once. CDR3 bases: TGCGCCAGCAGCTTGGAGACAGGGTCTAATGAAAAACTGTTTTTT. It specifies CASSLETGSNEKLFF. This sequence joins TRBV5-1 and TRBJ1-4, with 7 bases fitting TRBD1. With 0 bases clipped from V and 3 bases from J, the junction kept 2 bases outside the gene matches. The CDR3 has 15 residues. Germline CDR1 is SGHRS and CDR2 is YFSETQ.

The sample holds one count of this clone. The CDR3 here is CASSSIQGEWEKLFF. The CDR3 DNA reads TGTGCCAGCAGCTCCATACAGGGGGAATGGGAAAAACTGTTTTTT. The chain carries TRBV11-2 and TRBJ1-4; TRBD1 aligns across 8 bases. The CDR3 is 15 residues long. Germline trimming cut 4 bases from V and 8 bases from J; bases unmatched to any gene: 9. Germline-derived CDR1 and CDR2 are SGHAT and FQNNGV.

This clone was detected only once. V is TRBV18 and J is TRBJ1-2, with 9 bases matching TRBD1. The CDR3 consists of 16 residues. Trimming cost V 3 bases and J 6 bases; bases outside gene matches: 11. Germline loops: CDR1 KGHSH, CDR2 LQKENI. CDR3 DNA sequence: TGTGCCAGCTCACCGAAACAGGGGGCCCTTTCGGATGGCTACACCTTC. Its translation: CASSPKQGALSDGYTF.

The chain recombines TRBV7-8 with TRBJ1-4; TRBD1 is a possible D gene (6 bases). Germline V gene data show CDR1 as SGHVS and CDR2 as FQNEAQ. The CDR3 has 14 residues. With 4 bases removed from V and 7 bases from J, the gap between germline ends came to 13 bases. The CDR3, as DNA: TGTGCCAGCAGCTACGGGACAATCGGTGAAAAACTGTTTTTT. Residues: CASSYGTIGEKLFF.

The chain uses TRBV5-5 and TRBJ2-5, with D unclear. Trimming pared 0 bases from V and 1 base from J, leaving 7 bases between. Looked up from germline, CDR1 is SGHKS and CDR2 is YYEKEE (reference sequence). The CDR3 length is 14 residues. The chain's CDR3 is CASSLAVSQETQYF. Here the CDR3 DNA reads TGTGCCAGCAGCTTGGCCGTCTCCCAAGAGACCCAGTACTTC.

The rearrangement uses TRBV6-5 and TRBJ1-2; 9 nucleotides match TRBD1. V was clipped by 6 bases and J by 7 bases; unmatched bases: 9. Per germline, CDR1 MNHEY and CDR2 SVGAGI. The CDR3 has 14 amino acids. CDR3 coding DNA: TGTGCCAGCAGGTCCGTACAGGGGGCGTCTGGCTACACCTTC. This gives the protein CASRSVQGASGYTF.

This clone was counted between two and nine times. CDR3 sequence reads: CASSVAPFPGQGAGEQYF. The CDR3 bases are TGTGCCAGCAGCGTAGCCCCTTTCCCGGGACAGGGGGCGGGCGAGCAGTACTTC. The gene calls are TRBV9 and TRBJ2-7; TRBD1 matches at 12 bases. The CDR3 length is 18 residues. V was clipped by 0 bases and J by 6 bases; unmatched bases: 13. Germline V gene data show CDR1 as SGDLS and CDR2 as YYNGEE.

The chain carries TRBV15 and TRBJ1-1, with 8 bases lining up with TRBD1. CDR1 is LNHNV, CDR2 YYDKDF, per germline (reference sequence). The CDR3 length is 16 residues. With V trimmed by 4 bases and J by 6 bases, 13 bases remained unmatched. This CDR3 is CATSIGQGEGWAEAFF. The CDR3 DNA reads as TGTGCCACCAGCATAGGACAGGGAGAGGGGTGGGCTGAAGCTTTCTTT.

Of note for this clone: Mismatch with germline at one junction end may stem from a read error. J is TRBJ2-2 and V is TRBV7-9; 8 bases agree with TRBD1. The germline V gene encodes CDR1 SEHNR and CDR2 FQNEAQ (reference sequence). The CDR3 runs to 18 residues. This CDR3 reads CSSRHGQGRPNFTGELFF. The CDR3 region has the DNA TGTTCCAGCAGACACGGACAGGGAAGACCGAATTTCACCGGGGAGCTGTTTTTT.

The J gene is TRBJ1-2, the V gene TRBV19, with 8 nucleotides matching TRBD1. Germline CDR1 and CDR2: LNHDA and SQIVND (reference sequence). CDR3 size: 12 residues. V shed 5 bases and J 6 bases; nucleotides not matched to a gene: 2. The CDR3 spells CASSDRGNGYTF. For the CDR3, the DNA is TGTGCCAGTAGTGACAGGGGAAATGGCTACACCTTC.

The chain's CDR3 is CASSPTGGNEKLFF. As DNA, the CDR3 is TGTGCCAGCAGCCCGACAGGGGGAAATGAAAAACTGTTTTTT. The chain links TRBV7-6 to TRBJ1-4; 9 bases match TRBD1. Per germline, CDR1 SGHVS and CDR2 FNYEAQ. Trimming removed 5 bases from V and 5 bases from J; junction bases left unmatched: 3. This CDR3 has 14 residues.

This rearrangement joins TRBV7-9 to TRBJ2-2, with TRBD1 matching 7 bases. Looked up from germline, CDR1 is SEHNR and CDR2 is FQNEAQ (reference sequence). V shed 4 bases, J shed 2 bases, and the junction held 4 bases outside the gene matches. CDR3 length: 15 amino acids. CDR3 amino acids: CASSSDRVNTGELFF. The CDR3 bases are TGTGCCAGCAGCTCCGACAGGGTTAACACCGGGGAGCTGTTTTTT.

The count of this clone is one. This chain connects TRBV5-1 to TRBJ2-1, with 10 bases that match TRBD2. The CDR3 is 15 amino acids. Germline trimming cut 4 bases from V and 1 base from J; bases unmatched to any gene: 2. Germline-derived CDR1 and CDR2 are SGHRS and YFSETQ. The CDR3 sequence is CASSELAGSYNEQFF. The DNA of the CDR3 is TGCGCCAGCAGCGAACTAGCGGGGTCCTACAATGAGCAGTTCTTC.

This CDR3 reads CASSPTPLAGRPGELFF. Here the CDR3 DNA reads TGTGCCAGCAGCCCTACCCCGCTAGCGGGGAGGCCCGGGGAGCTGTTTTTT. This chain connects TRBV7-9 to TRBJ2-2; 9 bases are shared with TRBD2. Trimming at V came to 5 bases and at J to 6 bases, leaving 13 bases not matched to a gene. The germline gives CDR1 SEHNR, CDR2 FQNEAQ (reference sequence). This CDR3 comprises 17 residues. The full variable domain, completed using reference TRBV7-9 and TRBJ2-2, is DTGVSQNPRHKITKRGQNVTFRCDPISEHNRLYWYRQTLGQGPEFLTYFQNEAQLEKSRLLSDRFSAERPKGSFSTLEIQRTEQGDSAMYLCASSPTPLAGRPGELFFGEGSRLTVL.

This clone turned up a few times. The chain recombines TRBV11-3 with TRBJ2-7, with TRBD2 identical over 10 bases. CDR1 and CDR2 from the germline V gene are SGHNT and YENEEA. The CDR3 contains 17 residues. V was clipped by 5 bases and J by 5 bases; unmatched bases: 15. The CDR3 protein is CASSPLAAGGQSNEQYF. The CDR3 bases are TGTGCCAGCAGCCCTCTTGCAGCGGGGGGGCAATCTAACGAGCAGTACTTC.

The chain carries TRBV9 and TRBJ2-5, with 10 bases lining up with TRBD2. This CDR3 region has 14 residues. J gave up 4 bases and V 0 bases, and 0 bases lay outside the gene matches. Germline V lookup: CDR1 SGDLS, CDR2 YYNGEE. Written as DNA, the CDR3 is TGTGCCAGCAGCGTAGGACTAGCGGGAGAGACCCAGTACTTC. Protein product: CASSVGLAGETQYF.

The V and J genes are TRBV6-5 and TRBJ2-5; 8 positions match TRBD1. The CDR3 has 14 residues. CDR1 and CDR2 (germline): MNHEY, SVGAGI. V was pared by 4 bases and J by 4 bases, with 5 bases of the junction left unmatched. The CDR3 region is CASSSGQEGETQYF. CDR3 bases: TGTGCCAGCAGTTCGGGACAGGAGGGAGAGACCCAGTACTTC.

The chain recombines TRBV5-1 with TRBJ2-1, with 10 bases fitting TRBD2. V dropped 4 bases and J dropped 10; count of bases not matched to a gene: 11. The CDR3 is 15 amino acids. CDR1 is SGHRS and CDR2 is YFSETQ in the germline V gene. For the CDR3, the DNA is TGCGCCAGCAGCGAACTAGCGGGACCCGTGGAGGAGCAGTTCTTC. Translation gives CASSELAGPVEEQFF. Full variable domain (outside the CDR3, taken from reference TRBV5-1 and TRBJ2-1): KAGVTQTPRYLIKTRGQQVTLSCSPISGHRSVSWYQQTPGQGLQFLFEYFSETQRNKGNFPGRFSGRQFSNSRSEMNVSTLELGDSALYLCASSELAGPVEEQFFGPGTRLTVL.

The V and J genes are TRBV4-2 and TRBJ1-2; 12 bases map to TRBD1. The trim removed 5 bases at V and 6 bases at J, leaving 7 bases unmatched. CDR1 is LGHNA, CDR2 YNFKEQ, per germline. There are 15 residues in the CDR3. Here the CDR3 reads CASSRTGQGADGYTF. CDR3 coding DNA: TGTGCCAGCAGCAGGACGGGACAGGGGGCGGATGGCTACACCTTC.

The chain links TRBV11-2 to TRBJ2-7, with D possibly TRBD2 on 6 matching bases. CDR1 is SGHAT and CDR2 is FQNNGV in the germline V gene. V lost 1 base and J lost 3, with 10 bases in between. This CDR3 contains 14 residues. CDR3 protein: CASSLGLGGYEQYF. In nucleotides, the CDR3 is TGTGCCAGCAGCTTAGGTTTGGGGGGCTACGAGCAGTACTTC.

The chain has TRBV27 and TRBJ2-3; D gene ambiguous. Germline V lookup: CDR1 MNHEY, CDR2 SMNVEV (reference sequence). CDR3 size: 13 residues. With 6 bases removed from V and 3 bases from J, the gap between germline ends came to 10 bases. CDR3 sequence reads: CASRVEATDTQYF. DNA of the CDR3: TGTGCCAGCAGGGTAGAAGCAACAGATACGCAGTATTTT.

This chain joins TRBV6-5 and TRBJ2-3; possible D gene TRBD1, 7 bases. Germline V gene sequence: CDR1 MNHEY, CDR2 SVGAGI. Trimming pared 4 bases from V and 6 bases from J, leaving 11 bases between. The CDR3 totals 13 residues. This chain's CDR3 is CASSSPGGDTQYF. The CDR3 DNA reads TGTGCCAGCAGTTCCCCAGGGGGGGATACGCAGTATTTT.

The chain recombines TRBV2 with TRBJ2-7; tentative D call: TRBD2 (5 bases). The CDR3 has 15 amino acids. Germline V lookup: CDR1 SNHLY, CDR2 FYNNEI. With 6 bases removed from V and 6 bases from J, the gap between germline ends came to 21 bases. CDR3 DNA: TGTGCCAGCAGGGAGGCCGACCTTGGGTGGGGCGAGCAGTACTTC. Protein sequence: CASREADLGWGEQYF.

This CDR3 reads CASSELTGVRYGYTF. The CDR3 nucleotides read TGTGCCAGCAGCGAATTGACCGGGGTTAGGTATGGCTACACCTTC. The chain links TRBV9 to TRBJ1-2; D unresolved. CDR3 length: 15 residues. V lost 3 bases, J lost 5 bases, and 17 bases lay in between. The germline CDR1 and CDR2 sequences are SGDLS and YYNGEE.

V gene TRBV2 combines with J gene TRBJ1-2; D might be TRBD1 (5 bases). V was pared by 4 bases and J by 6 bases, with 9 bases between. In germline, CDR1 is SNHLY, CDR2 FYNNEI. This CDR3 comprises 12 residues. The CDR3 DNA sequence: TGTGCCAGCAGTGTACAGGTGAATGGCTACACCTTC. Translating gives CASSVQVNGYTF.

CDR3 region: CASLRGEGGRGYTF. The CDR3 region has the DNA TGTGCCAGCCTGAGGGGTGAAGGCGGGAGAGGCTACACCTTC. V usage is TRBV7-9 and J usage is TRBJ1-2; tentative D call: TRBD1 (5 bases). CDR1 is SEHNR, CDR2 FQNEAQ, per germline (reference sequence). CDR3 length equals 14 residues. The ends were cut back, 8 bases at V and 8 bases at J, with 21 bases in the middle.